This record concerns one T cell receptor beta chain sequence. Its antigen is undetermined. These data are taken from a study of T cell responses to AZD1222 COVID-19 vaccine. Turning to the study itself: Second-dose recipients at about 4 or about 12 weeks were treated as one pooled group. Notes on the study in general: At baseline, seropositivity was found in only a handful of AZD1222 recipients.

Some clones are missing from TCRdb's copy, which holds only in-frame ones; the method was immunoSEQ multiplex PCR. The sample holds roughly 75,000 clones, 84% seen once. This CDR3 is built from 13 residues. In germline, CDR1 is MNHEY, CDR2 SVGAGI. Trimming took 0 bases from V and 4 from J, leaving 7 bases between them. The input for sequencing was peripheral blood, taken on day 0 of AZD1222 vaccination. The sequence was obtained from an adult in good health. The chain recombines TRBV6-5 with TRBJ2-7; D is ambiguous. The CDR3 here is CASSYSGPYEQYF. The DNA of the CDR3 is TGTGCCAGCAGTTACTCAGGCCCGTACGAGCAGTACTTC.